These 17 T cell receptor beta chains were all obtained from the same sample, sequenced in a study of CXCR3-negative and CXCR3-positive naive CD8 T cells. Libraries were UMI-labeled 5' RACE TRB cDNA. TCRdb reprocessed the 5' RACE reads and reports one entry per CDR3 protein, with no DNA. This table holds tens of thousands of distinct CDR3 sequences. Sequencing was performed on memory CD8+ T cells from blood. Receptor source: a human donor in good health. Some clones in this sample may be carry-over from other donors' samples.

V usage is TRBV29-1 and J usage is TRBJ2-2; TCRdb outputs TRBD1, but without DNA this stays unchecked. The CDR3 is 14 amino acids. From germline, CDR1 is SQVTM and CDR2 ANQGSEA. CDR3 sequence reads: CSVPGTGTAGELFF.

This chain uses TRBV15 with TRBJ1-5; TCRdb returns TRBD1, unconfirmable since there is no DNA. Looked up from germline, CDR1 is LNHNV and CDR2 is YYDKDF (reference sequence). The CDR3 spans 16 residues. CDR3 loop: CATSRDVGQPNQPQHF.

The chain employs TRBV27 and TRBJ2-5; TCRdb's D gene call, TRBD2, goes unchecked for lack of DNA. From germline, CDR1 is MNHEY and CDR2 SMNVEV (reference sequence). The length of the CDR3 is 15 residues. CDR3 protein: CATHLTSGGQETQYF.

The chain links TRBV4-2 to TRBJ2-1; TCRdb outputs TRBD1, but without DNA this stays unchecked. The CDR3 loop spans 15 amino acids. Germline assignment: CDR1 LGHNA and CDR2 YNFKEQ. The CDR3 protein is CASSLNKAGKNEQFF.

The CDR3 is CASRFRLGGGFGTDTQYF. The gene calls are TRBV12-2 and TRBJ2-3; TCRdb proposes TRBD2, but this gene call is untestable without DNA. TRBV12-2 is a recognized pseudogene. The CDR3 sequence is 18 residues long.

The CDR3: CSARVRDRATGKPQHF. The chain is built from TRBV20-1 and TRBJ1-5; the D gene TCRdb calls, TRBD1, cannot be checked with no DNA. CDR1 and CDR2 (germline): DFQATT, SNEGSKA (reference sequence). The CDR3 has 16 residues.

The rearrangement links TRBV7-9 to TRBJ2-3. Germline V gene sequence: CDR1 SEHNR, CDR2 FQNEAQ (reference sequence). The CDR3 totals 12 residues. Here the CDR3 reads CASSLSTDTQYF.

This chain joins TRBV29-1 and TRBJ1-2; TCRdb names TRBD1, which stays unverified in the absence of DNA. The CDR3 runs to 12 residues. Germline V gene lookup returns CDR1 SQVTM and CDR2 ANQGSEA. CDR3 amino acids: CSVSTGNYGYTF.

V is TRBV29-1 and J is TRBJ2-7; there is no DNA to check the TCRdb D call of TRBD1. The CDR3 covers 15 residues. Germline CDR1 reads SQVTM; CDR2 reads ANQGSEA. CDR3 protein: CSVEILGQGSYKQYF.

The chain couples TRBV6-6 to TRBJ2-2; TCRdb returns TRBD2, unconfirmable since there is no DNA. Looked up from germline, CDR1 is MNHNY and CDR2 is SVGAGI (reference sequence). This CDR3 has 16 residues. CDR3 in amino acids: CASSYWTSGGLGELFF.

This chain connects TRBV7-2 to TRBJ2-5; TCRdb's assignment of TRBD2 cannot be checked, as there is no DNA. From germline, CDR1 is SGHTA and CDR2 FQGNSA. The CDR3 is 20 amino acids. CDR3 region: CASSFDRALAGGPYQETQYF.

This CDR3 is CASSRQGEEETQYF. The chain carries TRBV6-5 and TRBJ2-5; the TRBD1 assignment by TCRdb is unverifiable without DNA. This CDR3 has 14 amino acids. Germline CDR1 and CDR2: MNHEY and SVGAGI.

The V gene is TRBV5-1, the J gene TRBJ1-1; the D call of TRBD1 rests on TCRdb alone, since no DNA is present to check it. This CDR3 is built from 15 residues. The germline CDR1 and CDR2 sequences are SGHRS and YFSETQ. CDR3 sequence reads: CASRTEQGARTEAFF.

The CDR3 here is CASSFQGSGETQYF. The chain employs TRBV27 and TRBJ2-5; the TCRdb call, TRBD1, lacks DNA for checking. Germline-derived CDR1 and CDR2 are MNHEY and SMNVEV (reference sequence). The CDR3 is made up of 14 amino acids.

The V gene is TRBV5-6, the J gene TRBJ2-7; TCRdb designates TRBD2, a call that cannot be tested without DNA. The CDR3 loop spans 15 amino acids. The germline CDR1 and CDR2 sequences are SGHDT and YYEEEE. The CDR3 is CASKEGLANRYEQYF.

The chain has TRBV11-2 and TRBJ2-1. This CDR3 contains 15 residues. Germline-derived CDR1 and CDR2 are SGHAT and FQNNGV. The CDR3 loop is CASSLEADPYNEQFF.

The V call is TRBV5-1, the J call TRBJ2-7; TCRdb proposes TRBD1, but this gene call is untestable without DNA. CDR1 and CDR2 (germline): SGHRS, YFSETQ. CDR3 length equals 15 residues. CDR3 sequence reads: CASSLSWQGSYEQYF.